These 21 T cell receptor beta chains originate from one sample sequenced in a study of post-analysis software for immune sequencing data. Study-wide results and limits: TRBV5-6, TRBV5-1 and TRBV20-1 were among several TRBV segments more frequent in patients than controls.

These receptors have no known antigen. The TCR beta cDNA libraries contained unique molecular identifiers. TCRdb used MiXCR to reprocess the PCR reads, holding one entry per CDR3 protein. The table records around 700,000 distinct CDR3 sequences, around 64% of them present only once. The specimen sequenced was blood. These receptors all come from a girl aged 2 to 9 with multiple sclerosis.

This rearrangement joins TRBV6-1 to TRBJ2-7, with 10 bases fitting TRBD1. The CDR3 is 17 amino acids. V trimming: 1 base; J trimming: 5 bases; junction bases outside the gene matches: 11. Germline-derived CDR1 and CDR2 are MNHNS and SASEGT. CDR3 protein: CASSEGRWGTGVDEQYF. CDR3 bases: TGTGCCAGCAGTGAAGGGCGGTGGGGGACAGGGGTGGACGAGCAGTACTTC.

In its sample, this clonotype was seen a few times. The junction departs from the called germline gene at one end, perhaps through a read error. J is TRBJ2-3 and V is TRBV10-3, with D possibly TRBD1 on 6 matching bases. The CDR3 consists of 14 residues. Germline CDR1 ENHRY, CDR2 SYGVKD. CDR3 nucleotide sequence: TGTGCCGTCAGGAGTGACAGGAGCACAGATACGCAGTATTTT. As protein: CAVRSDRSTDTQYF.

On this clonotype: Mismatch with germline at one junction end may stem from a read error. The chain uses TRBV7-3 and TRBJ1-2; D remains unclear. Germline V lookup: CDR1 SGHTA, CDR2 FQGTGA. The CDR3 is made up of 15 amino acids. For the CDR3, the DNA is TGTGCCAGTAGCTTATTCGCAGGAGCTAACTATGGCTACACCTTC. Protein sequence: CASSLFAGANYGYTF.

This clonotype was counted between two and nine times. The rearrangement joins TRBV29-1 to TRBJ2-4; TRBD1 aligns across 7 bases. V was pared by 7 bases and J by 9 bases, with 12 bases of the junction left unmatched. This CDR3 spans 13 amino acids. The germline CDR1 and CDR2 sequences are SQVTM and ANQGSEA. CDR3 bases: TGCAGCGCCCAAACAGGGGAAGGCACCATTCAGTACTTC. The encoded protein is CSAQTGEGTIQYF.

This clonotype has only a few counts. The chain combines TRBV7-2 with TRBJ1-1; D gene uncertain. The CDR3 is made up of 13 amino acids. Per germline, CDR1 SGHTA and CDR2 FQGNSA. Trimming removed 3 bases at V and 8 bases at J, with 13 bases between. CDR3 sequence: CASSLKGGREAFF. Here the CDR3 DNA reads TGTGCCAGCAGCTTGAAAGGAGGACGAGAAGCTTTCTTT.

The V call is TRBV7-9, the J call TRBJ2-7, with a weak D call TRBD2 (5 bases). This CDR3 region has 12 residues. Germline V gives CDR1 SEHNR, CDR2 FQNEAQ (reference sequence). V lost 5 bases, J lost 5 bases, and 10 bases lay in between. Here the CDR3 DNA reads TGTGCCAGCAGCGGACTGGCCGACGAGCAGTACTTC. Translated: CASSGLADEQYF.

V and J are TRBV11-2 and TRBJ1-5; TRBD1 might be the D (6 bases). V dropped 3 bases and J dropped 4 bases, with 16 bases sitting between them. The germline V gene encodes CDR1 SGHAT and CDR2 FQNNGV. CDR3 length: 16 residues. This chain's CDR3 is CASSFGGGASNQPQHF. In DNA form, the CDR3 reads TGTGCCAGCAGCTTCGGTGGGGGCGCATCGAATCAGCCCCAGCATTTT. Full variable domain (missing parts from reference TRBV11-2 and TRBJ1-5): EAGVAQSPRYKIIEKRQSVAFWCNPISGHATLYWYQQILGQGPKLLIQFQNNGVVDDSQLPKDRFSAERLKGVDSTLKIQPAKLEDSAVYLCASSFGGGASNQPQHFGDGTRLSIL.

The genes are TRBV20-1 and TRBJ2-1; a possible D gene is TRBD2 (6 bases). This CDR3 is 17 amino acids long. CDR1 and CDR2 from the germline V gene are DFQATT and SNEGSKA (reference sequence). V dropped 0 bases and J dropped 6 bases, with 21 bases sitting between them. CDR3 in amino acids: CSARDTGPRRGVNEQFF. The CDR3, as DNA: TGCAGTGCTAGAGATACTGGGCCCCGACGCGGGGTCAATGAGCAGTTCTTC.

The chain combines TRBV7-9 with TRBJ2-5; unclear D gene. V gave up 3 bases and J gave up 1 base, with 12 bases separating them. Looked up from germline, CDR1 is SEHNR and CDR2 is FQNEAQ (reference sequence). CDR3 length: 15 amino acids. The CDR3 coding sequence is TGTGCCAGCAGCTTCATTTCTTACCCCCAAGAGACCCAGTACTTC. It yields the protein CASSFISYPQETQYF.

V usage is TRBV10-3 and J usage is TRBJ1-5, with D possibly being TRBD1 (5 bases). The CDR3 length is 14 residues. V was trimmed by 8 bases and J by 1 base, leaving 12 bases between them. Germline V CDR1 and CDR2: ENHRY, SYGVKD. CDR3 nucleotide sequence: TGTGCCATCGGCGGACACGGAAGCAATCAGCCCCAGCATTTT. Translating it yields CAIGGHGSNQPQHF.

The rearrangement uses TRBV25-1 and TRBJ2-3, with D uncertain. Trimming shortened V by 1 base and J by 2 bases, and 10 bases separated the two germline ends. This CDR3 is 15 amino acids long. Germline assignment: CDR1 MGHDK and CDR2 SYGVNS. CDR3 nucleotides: TGTGCCAGCAGTGAATCCCTCATATACACAGATACGCAGTATTTT. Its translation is CASSESLIYTDTQYF.

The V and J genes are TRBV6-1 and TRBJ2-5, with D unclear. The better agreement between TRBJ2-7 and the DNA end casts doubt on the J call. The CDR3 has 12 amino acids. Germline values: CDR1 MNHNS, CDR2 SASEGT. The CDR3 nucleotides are TGTGCCAGCAGTGAACTCGGGCGCGAGCAGTACTTC. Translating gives CASSELGREQYF.

DNA of the CDR3: TGTGCCACCAGCAGTTCCTTGATCAATGAGCAGTTCTTC. Its translation is CATSSSLINEQFF. This chain uses TRBV15 with TRBJ2-1; no reliable D call. Trimming pared 3 bases from V and 6 bases from J, leaving 9 bases between. Per germline, CDR1 LNHNV and CDR2 YYDKDF (reference sequence). The length of the CDR3 is 13 residues. Full variable domain (outside the CDR3, taken from reference TRBV15 and TRBJ2-1): DAMVIQNPRYQVTQFGKPVTLSCSQTLNHNVMYWYQQKSSQAPKLLFHYYDKDFNNEADTPDNFQSRRPNTSFCFLDIRSPGLGDTAMYLCATSSSLINEQFFGPGTRLTVL.

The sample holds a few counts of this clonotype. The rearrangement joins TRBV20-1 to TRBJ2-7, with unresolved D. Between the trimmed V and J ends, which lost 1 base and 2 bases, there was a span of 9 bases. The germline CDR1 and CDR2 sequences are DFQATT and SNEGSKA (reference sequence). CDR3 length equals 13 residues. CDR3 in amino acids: CSARGAATYEQYF. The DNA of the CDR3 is TGCAGTGCTAGAGGGGCAGCTACCTACGAGCAGTACTTC.

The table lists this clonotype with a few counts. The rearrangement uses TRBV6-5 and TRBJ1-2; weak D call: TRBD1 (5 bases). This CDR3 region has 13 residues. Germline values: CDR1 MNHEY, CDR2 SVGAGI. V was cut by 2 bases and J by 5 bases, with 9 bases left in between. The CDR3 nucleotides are TGTGCCAGCAGTTACGATCAGGGATATGGCTACACCTTC. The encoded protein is CASSYDQGYGYTF.

The DNA for the CDR3 is TGTGCCATCCGGGGCCCGAACACTGAAGCTTTCTTT. Translated, it gives CAIRGPNTEAFF. The rearrangement uses TRBV19 and TRBJ1-1; the D gene is possibly TRBD1 (5 bases). The germline V gene encodes CDR1 LNHDA and CDR2 SQIVND (reference sequence). The CDR3 sequence is 12 residues long. V gave up 10 bases and J gave up 1 base, with 10 bases separating them.

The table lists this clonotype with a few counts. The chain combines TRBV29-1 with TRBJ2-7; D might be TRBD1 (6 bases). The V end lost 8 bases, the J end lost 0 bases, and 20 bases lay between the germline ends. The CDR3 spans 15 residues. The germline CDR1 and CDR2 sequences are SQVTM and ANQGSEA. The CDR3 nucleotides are TGCAGCTCCAGGACAGCTACCTCCTCCTCCTACGAGCAGTACTTC. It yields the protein CSSRTATSSSYEQYF.

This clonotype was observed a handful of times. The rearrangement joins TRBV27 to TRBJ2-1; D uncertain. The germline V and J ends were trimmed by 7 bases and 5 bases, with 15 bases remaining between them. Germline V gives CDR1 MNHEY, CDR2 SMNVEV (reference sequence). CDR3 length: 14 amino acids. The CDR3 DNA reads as TGTGCCAGCAATCAGACCCCGTTGGACAATGAGCAGTTCTTC. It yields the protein CASNQTPLDNEQFF.

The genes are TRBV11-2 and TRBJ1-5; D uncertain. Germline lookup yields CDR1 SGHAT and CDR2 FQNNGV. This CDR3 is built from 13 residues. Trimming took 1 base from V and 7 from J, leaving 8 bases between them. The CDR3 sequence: CASSLGEGQPQHF. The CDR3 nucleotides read TGTGCCAGCAGCTTAGGAGAGGGACAGCCCCAGCATTTT.

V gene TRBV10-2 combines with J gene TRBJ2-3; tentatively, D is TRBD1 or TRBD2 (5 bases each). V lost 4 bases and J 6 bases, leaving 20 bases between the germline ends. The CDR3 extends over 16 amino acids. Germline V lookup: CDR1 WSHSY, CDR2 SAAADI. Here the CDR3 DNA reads TGCGCCAGCAGTGTGACAAGACGGGGCATATTCGATACGCAGTATTTT. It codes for CASSVTRRGIFDTQYF.

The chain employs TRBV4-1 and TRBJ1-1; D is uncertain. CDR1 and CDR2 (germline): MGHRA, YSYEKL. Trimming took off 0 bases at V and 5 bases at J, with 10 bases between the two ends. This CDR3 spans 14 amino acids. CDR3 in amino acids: CASSQDASVTEAFF. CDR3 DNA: TGCGCCAGCAGCCAAGATGCCTCGGTAACTGAAGCTTTCTTT.